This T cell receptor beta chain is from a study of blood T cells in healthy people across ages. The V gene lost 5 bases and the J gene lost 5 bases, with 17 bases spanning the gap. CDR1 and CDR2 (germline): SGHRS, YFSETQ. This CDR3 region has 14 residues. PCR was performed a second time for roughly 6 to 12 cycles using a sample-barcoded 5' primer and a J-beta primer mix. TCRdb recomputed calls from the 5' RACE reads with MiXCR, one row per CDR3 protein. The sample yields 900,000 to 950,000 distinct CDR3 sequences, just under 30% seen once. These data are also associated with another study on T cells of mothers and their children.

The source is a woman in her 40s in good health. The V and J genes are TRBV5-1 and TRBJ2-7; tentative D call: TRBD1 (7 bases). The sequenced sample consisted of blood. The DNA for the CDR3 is TGCGCCAGCAGAATAGCAGGGGGGTCGGACGAGCAGTACTTC. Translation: CASRIAGGSDEQYF. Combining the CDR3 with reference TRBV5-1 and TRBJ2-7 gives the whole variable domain KAGVTQTPRYLIKTRGQQVTLSCSPISGHRSVSWYQQTPGQGLQFLFEYFSETQRNKGNFPGRFSGRQFSNSRSEMNVSTLELGDSALYLCASRIAGGSDEQYFGPGTRLTVT.